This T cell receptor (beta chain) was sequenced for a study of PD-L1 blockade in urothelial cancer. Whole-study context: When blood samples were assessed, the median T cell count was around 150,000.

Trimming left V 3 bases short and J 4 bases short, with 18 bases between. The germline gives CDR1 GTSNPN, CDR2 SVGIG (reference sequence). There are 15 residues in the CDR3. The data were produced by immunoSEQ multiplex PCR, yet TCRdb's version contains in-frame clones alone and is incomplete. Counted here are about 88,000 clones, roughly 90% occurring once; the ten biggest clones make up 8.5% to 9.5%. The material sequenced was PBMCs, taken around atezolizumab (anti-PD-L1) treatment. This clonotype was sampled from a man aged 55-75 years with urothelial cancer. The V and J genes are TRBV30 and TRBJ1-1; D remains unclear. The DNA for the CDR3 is TGTGCCTGGAGCGGTCTGGGCTCTTTGGGCACTGAAGCTTTCTTT. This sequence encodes CAWSGLGSLGTEAFF.